The source of this TCR beta chain is a study of cytomegalovirus exposure and HLA in healthy donors. General study results and limits: Specific recognition of CMV antigens was confirmed in vitro for a few chains (all CMV-associated). The study put 150 to 200 TCR beta chains on its list as cytomegalovirus-associated.

A word on this clone: What it recognizes is unknown.

The study ran its PCR with 60 Vbeta and 13 Jbeta primers. Assay used: immunoSEQ multiplex PCR; TCRdb lists only in-frame clones, some missing. The table lists approximately 73,000 clones, 65% to 80% of them singletons. The CDR3 totals 15 residues. Germline CDR1 SGHRS, CDR2 YFSETQ. The V end was cut by 4 bases, the J end by 0 bases, with 12 bases between. The chain couples TRBV5-1 to TRBJ2-3; tentatively, D is TRBD2 (6 bases). The sequence came from a man aged 65 to 85 in good health and CMV-seronegative. Sequencing was performed on PBMCs. The CDR3 is CASSGGGGSTDTQYF. The CDR3 region has the DNA TGCGCCAGCAGCGGGGGTGGAGGGAGCACAGATACGCAGTATTTT.